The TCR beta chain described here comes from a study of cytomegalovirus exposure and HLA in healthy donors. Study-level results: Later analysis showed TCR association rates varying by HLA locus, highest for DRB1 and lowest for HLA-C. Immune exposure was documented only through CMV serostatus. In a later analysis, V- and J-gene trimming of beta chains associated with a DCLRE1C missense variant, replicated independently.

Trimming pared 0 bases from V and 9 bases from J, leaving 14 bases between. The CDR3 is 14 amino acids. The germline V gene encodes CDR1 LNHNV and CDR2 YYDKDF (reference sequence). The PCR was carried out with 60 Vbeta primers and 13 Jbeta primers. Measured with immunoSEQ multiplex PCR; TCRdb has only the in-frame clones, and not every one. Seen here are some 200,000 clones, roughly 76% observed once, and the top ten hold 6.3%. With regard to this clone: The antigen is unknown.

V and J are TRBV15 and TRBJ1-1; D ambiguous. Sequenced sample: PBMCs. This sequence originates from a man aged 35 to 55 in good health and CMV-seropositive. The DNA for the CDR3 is TGTGCCACCAGCAGAGATGGTACGGGGTGGAAAGCTTTCTTT. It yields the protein CATSRDGTGWKAFF.